The clone carrying this T cell receptor (beta chain) was counted at least ten times. Its antigen is unknown. Graves' hyperthyroidism without ophthalmopathy progression within 18 months was termed stable. Patients having uncontrolled infection, another autoimmune disease, pregnancy or lactation were not included. Amplified TCR beta CDR3 regions derived from RNA transcripts. The HTBI set primed first-round TCR CDR3 RT-PCR. TCRdb analysed the multiplex PCR reads with MiXCR anew, one entry per CDR3 protein. The sample has a few hundred thousand distinct CDR3 sequences, around 42% seen once. This sample was taken from a study of T cells in Graves' hyperthyroidism and ophthalmopathy. General study findings and limits: Also found in blood were most expanded thyroid clonotypes above 0.001. Ophthalmopathy, which appeared later, was predicted by the model a median around 6.5 months before onset.

Source material: peripheral blood or thyroid tissue (not recorded which). The clonotype originates from a woman aged 18-29 years with Graves' hyperthyroidism.

CDR3 sequence (DNA): TGCAGTGCTAGAGATTGGGGACAAAACTACGAGCAGTACTTC. Its translation: CSARDWGQNYEQYF. This chain uses TRBV20-1 with TRBJ2-7; TRBD1 is a possible D gene (6 bases). This CDR3 has 14 residues. The germline V gene has CDR1 DFQATT and CDR2 SNEGSKA (reference sequence). V gave up 0 bases and J gave up 3 bases, with 12 bases separating them.